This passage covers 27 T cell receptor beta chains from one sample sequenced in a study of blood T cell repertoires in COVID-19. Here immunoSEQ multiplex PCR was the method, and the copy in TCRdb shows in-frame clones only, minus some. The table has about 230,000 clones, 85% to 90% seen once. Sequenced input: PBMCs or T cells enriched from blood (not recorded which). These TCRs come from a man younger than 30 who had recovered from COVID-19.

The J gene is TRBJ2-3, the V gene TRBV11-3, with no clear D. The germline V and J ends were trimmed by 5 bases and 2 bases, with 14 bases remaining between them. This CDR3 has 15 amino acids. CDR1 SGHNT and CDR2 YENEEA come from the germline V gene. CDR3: CASSLRQRSTDTQYF. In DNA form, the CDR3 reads TGTGCCAGCAGCCTACGACAAAGATCCACAGATACGCAGTATTTT.

The CDR3: CASSEGTLGVGEQFF. The CDR3 DNA reads TGCGCCAGCAGTGAGGGGACTCTAGGGGTGGGGGAGCAGTTCTTC. This rearrangement joins TRBV10-2 to TRBJ2-1, with D perhaps matching TRBD2 (6 bases). The CDR3 extends over 15 amino acids. From germline, CDR1 is WSHSY and CDR2 SAAADI. Trimming took off 2 bases at V and 10 bases at J, with 18 bases between the two ends.

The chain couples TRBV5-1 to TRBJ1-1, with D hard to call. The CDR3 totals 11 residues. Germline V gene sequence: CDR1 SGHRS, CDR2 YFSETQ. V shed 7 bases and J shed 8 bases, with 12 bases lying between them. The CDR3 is CASRAGGEAFF. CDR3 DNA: TGCGCCAGCCGCGCGGGAGGGGAAGCTTTCTTT.

The DNA for the CDR3 is TGTGCCAGCAGCTTGGAACACTACAATCAGCCCCAGCATTTT. It translates to CASSLEHYNQPQHF. This sequence joins TRBV5-8 and TRBJ1-5; D is unclear. V was pared by 0 bases and J by 3 bases, with 7 bases between. There are 14 residues in the CDR3. CDR1 and CDR2 from the germline V gene are SGHTS and YDEGEE.

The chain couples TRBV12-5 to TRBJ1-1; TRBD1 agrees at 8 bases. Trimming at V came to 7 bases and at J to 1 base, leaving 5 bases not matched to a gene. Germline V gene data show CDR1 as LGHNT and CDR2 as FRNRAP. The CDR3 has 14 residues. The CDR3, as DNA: TGTGCTAGTGCCTTCCAGGGGGCGAACACTGAAGCTTTCTTT. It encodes CASAFQGANTEAFF.

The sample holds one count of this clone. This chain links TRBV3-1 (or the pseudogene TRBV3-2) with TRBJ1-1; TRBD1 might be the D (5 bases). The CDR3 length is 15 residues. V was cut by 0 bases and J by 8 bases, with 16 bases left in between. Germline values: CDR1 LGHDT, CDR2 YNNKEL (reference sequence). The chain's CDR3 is CASSQDVVAGREAFF. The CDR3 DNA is TGTGCCAGCAGCCAAGATGTTGTTGCAGGGCGGGAAGCTTTCTTT.

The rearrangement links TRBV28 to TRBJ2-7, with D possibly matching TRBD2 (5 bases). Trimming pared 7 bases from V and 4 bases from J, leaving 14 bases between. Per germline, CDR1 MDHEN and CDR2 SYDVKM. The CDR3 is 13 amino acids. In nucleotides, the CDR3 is TGTGCCAGCACCCGAGCGGCCGGATACGAGCAGTACTTC. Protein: CASTRAAGYEQYF.

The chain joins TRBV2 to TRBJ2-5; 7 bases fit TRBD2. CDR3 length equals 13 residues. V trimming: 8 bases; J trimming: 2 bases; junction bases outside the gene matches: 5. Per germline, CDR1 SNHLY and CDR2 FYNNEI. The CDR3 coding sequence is TGTGCCAGCGCCCGGGAGGATCAAGAGACCCAGTACTTC. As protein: CASAREDQETQYF. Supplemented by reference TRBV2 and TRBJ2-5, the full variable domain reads EPEVTQTPSHQVTQMGQEVILRCVPISNHLYFYWYRQILGQKVEFLVSFYNNEISEKSEIFDDQFSVERPDGSNFTLKIRSTKLEDSAMYFCASAREDQETQYFGPGTRLLVL.

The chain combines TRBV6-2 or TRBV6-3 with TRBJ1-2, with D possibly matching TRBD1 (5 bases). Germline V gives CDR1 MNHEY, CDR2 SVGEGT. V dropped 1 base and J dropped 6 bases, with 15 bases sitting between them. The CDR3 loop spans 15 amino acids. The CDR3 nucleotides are TGTGCCAGCAGTTACTGGCGGGACCGTGCCGATGGCTACACCTTC. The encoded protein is CASSYWRDRADGYTF.

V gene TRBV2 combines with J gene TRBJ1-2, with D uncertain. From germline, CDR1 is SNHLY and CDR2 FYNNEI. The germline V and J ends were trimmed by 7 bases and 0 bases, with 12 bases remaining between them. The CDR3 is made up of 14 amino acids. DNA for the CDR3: TGTGCCAGCAACAGTTACCCCCCTAACTATGGCTACACCTTC. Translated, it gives CASNSYPPNYGYTF.

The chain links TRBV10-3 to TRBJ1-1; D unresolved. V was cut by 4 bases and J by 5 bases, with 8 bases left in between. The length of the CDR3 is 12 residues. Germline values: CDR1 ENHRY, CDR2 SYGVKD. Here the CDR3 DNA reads TGTGCCATCAGTGGAACCAGTACTGAAGCTTTCTTT. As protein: CAISGTSTEAFF.

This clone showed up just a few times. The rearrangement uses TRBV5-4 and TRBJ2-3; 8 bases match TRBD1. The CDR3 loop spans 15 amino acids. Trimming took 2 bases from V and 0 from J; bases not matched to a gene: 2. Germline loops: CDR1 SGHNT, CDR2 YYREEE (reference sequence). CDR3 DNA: TGTGCCAGCAGCTTAAGGACAGGGAGCACAGATACGCAGTATTTT. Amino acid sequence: CASSLRTGSTDTQYF.

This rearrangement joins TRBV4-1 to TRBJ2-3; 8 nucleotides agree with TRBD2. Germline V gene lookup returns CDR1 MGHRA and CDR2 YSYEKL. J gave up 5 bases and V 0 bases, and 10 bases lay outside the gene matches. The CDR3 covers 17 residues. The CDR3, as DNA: TGCGCCAGCAGCCAAGATCGGGGCGGGGGGCCTAGAGATACGCAGTATTTT. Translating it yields CASSQDRGGGPRDTQYF.

Written as DNA, the CDR3 is TGTGCCACCAGCACTAGCGGGAGTACCTACGAGCAGTACTTC. Translated, it gives CATSTSGSTYEQYF. The J gene is TRBJ2-7, the V gene TRBV24-1; 11 nucleotides line up with TRBD2. The CDR3 spans 14 residues. CDR1 and CDR2 (germline): KGHDR, SFDVKD. V was clipped by 7 bases and J by 2 bases; unmatched bases: 3.

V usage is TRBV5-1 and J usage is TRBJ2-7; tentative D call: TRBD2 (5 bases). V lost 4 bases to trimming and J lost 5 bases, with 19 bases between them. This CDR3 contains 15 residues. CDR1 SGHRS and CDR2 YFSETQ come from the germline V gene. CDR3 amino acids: CASSRNGESYDEQYF. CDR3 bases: TGCGCCAGCAGCCGTAATGGGGAGTCATATGACGAGCAGTACTTC.

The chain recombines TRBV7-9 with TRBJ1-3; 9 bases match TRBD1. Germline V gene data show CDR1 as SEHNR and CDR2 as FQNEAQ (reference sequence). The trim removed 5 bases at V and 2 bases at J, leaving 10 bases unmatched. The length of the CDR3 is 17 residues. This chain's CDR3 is CASSIRRDRDTGNTIYF. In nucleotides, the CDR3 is TGTGCCAGCAGCATAAGACGGGACAGGGACACTGGAAACACCATATATTTT.

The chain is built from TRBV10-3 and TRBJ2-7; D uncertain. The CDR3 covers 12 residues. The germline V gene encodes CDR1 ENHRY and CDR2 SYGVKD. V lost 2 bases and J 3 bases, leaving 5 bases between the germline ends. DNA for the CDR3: TGTGCCATCAGTGAGGGCAGCTACGAGCAGTACTTC. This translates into CAISEGSYEQYF.

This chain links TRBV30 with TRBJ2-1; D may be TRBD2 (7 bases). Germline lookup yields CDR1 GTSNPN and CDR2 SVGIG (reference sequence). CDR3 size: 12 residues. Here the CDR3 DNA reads TGTGCTTTCACGAGGGGGGGGAATGAGCAGTTCTTC. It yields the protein CAFTRGGNEQFF.

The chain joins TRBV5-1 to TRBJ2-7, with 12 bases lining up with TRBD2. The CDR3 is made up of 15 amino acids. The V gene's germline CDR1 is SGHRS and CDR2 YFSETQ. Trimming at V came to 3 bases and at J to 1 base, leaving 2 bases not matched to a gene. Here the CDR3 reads CASSWTSGASYEQYF. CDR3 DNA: TGCGCCAGCAGCTGGACTAGCGGGGCATCCTACGAGCAGTACTTC. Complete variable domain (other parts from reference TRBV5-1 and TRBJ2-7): KAGVTQTPRYLIKTRGQQVTLSCSPISGHRSVSWYQQTPGQGLQFLFEYFSETQRNKGNFPGRFSGRQFSNSRSEMNVSTLELGDSALYLCASSWTSGASYEQYFGPGTRLTVT.

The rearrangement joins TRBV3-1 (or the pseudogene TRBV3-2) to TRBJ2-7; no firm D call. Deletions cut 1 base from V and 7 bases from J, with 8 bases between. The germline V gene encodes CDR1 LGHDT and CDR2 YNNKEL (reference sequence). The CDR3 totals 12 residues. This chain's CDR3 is CASSQAFSEQYF. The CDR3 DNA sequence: TGTGCCAGCAGCCAAGCTTTTTCGGAGCAGTACTTC.

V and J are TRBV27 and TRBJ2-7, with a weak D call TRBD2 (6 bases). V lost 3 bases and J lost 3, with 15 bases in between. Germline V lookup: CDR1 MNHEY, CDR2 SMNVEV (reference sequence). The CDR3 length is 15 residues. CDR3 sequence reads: CASSFNIGSNYEQYF. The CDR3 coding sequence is TGTGCCAGCAGTTTTAATATCGGGAGTAACTACGAGCAGTACTTC.

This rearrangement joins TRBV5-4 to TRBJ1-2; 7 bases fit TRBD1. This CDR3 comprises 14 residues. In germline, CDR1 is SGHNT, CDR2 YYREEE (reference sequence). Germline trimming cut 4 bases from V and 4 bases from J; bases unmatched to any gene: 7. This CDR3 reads CASSIRDRGYGYTF. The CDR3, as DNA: TGTGCCAGCAGCATCCGGGACAGAGGCTATGGCTACACCTTC.

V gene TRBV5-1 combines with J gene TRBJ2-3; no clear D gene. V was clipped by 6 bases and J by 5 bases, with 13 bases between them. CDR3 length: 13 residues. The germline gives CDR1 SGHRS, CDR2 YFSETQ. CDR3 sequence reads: CASKDPGGDTQYF. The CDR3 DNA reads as TGCGCCAGCAAGGATCCGGGTGGAGATACGCAGTATTTT.

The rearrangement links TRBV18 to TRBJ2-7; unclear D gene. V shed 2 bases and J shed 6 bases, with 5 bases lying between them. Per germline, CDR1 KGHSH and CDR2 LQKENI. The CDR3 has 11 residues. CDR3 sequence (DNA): TGTGCCAGCTCACCAGAGGTCGAGCAGTACTTC. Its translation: CASSPEVEQYF.

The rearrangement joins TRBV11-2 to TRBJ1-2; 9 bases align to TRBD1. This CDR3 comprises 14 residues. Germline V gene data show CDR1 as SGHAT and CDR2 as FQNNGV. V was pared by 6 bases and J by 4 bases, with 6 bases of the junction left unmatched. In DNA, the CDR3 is TGTGCCAGCAGAAGGGGACAGGGCCCCTATGGCTACACCTTC. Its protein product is CASRRGQGPYGYTF.

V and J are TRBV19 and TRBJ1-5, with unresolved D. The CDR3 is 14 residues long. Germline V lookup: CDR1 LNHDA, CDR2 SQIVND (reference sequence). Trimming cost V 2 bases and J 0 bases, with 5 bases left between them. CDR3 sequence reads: CASSIYSSNQPQHF. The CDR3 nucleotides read TGTGCCAGTAGTATATACTCTAGCAATCAGCCCCAGCATTTT.

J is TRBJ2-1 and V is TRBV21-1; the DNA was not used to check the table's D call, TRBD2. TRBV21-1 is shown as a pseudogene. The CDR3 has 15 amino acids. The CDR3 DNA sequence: TGTGCCAGCAGCCAGCGGGTGCGGATCTACAATGAGCAGTTCTTC. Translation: CASSQRVRIYNEQFF.